This T cell receptor beta chain came from a study of blood T cell repertoires in COVID-19. Looking at the study overall: PBMCs, B-cell-depleted T cells, or T cells provided the cDNA or gDNA that made up the material.

Per the original methods: Counts of nucleated cells, estimated from reference gene primer amplification, were obtained. Method: immunoSEQ multiplex PCR; TCRdb's copy keeps in-frame clones and lacks some. The V and J calls and clone size were taken over from that table, and D and trimming were inferred from the DNA. The top ten hold about 1.7% of the sample, which has hundreds of thousands of clones, 65% to 90% seen once. Trimming took 3 bases from V and 2 from J; bases not matched to a gene: 6. The germline gives CDR1 MNHEY, CDR2 SVGEGT. CDR3 size: 16 residues. This chain links TRBV6-2 or TRBV6-3 with TRBJ2-3; 9 bases line up with TRBD2. The source is a man aged 35 to 55 who had recovered from COVID-19. What was sequenced was PBMCs or T cells enriched from blood (not recorded which). This chain's CDR3 is CASSYFLAGNTDTQYF. The DNA for the CDR3 is TGTGCCAGCAGTTATTTCCTAGCGGGGAACACAGATACGCAGTATTTT.